These T cell receptor beta chains were read from a single sample in a study of T cells after yellow fever vaccination. TCRdb redid the calling of the 5' RACE reads with MiXCR, one entry per CDR3 protein. The top ten hold 20% to 25% of the sample, which has hundreds of thousands of distinct CDR3 sequences, around 3.9% seen once. The sample in question was PBMCs, obtained on the day of the yellow fever booster vaccination. The receptor source for this set is a man aged 18 to 29 who received the YFV17D yellow fever vaccine. The CDR3 runs from the conserved cysteine through the conserved F or W. The order of the fields is V gene, D gene, clone size, J gene, CDR3 DNA, CDR3 protein. The D gene is left open where the match is weak. Clone size is stated in some rows and not others, as once, few, many or a class when expanded.

V: TRBV7-2
D: .
size: many
J: TRBJ2-1
DNA: TGTGCCAGCAGCCCTCTCCCATACAATGAGCAGTTCTTC
CDR3: CASSPLPYNEQFF

V: TRBV7-8
D: .
size: many
J: TRBJ2-3
DNA: TGTGCCAGCAGCTTACAGGGCACAGATACGCAGTATTTT
CDR3: CASSLQGTDTQYF

V: TRBV6-1
D: .
size: many
J: TRBJ2-1
DNA: TGTGCCAGCAGTGTGTGGGGGGAGCTAAATGAGCAGTTCTTC
CDR3: CASSVWGELNEQFF

V: TRBV29-1
D: TRBD2
size: many
J: TRBJ2-3
DNA: TGCAGCGTTGTACCAACTAGCGGAGATACGCAGTATTTT
CDR3: CSVVPTSGDTQYF

V: TRBV4-3
D: TRBD1
size: few
J: TRBJ1-2
DNA: TGCGCCAGCAGCCAAAGGACAGGGGTTGGCTACACCTTC
CDR3: CASSQRTGVGYTF

V: TRBV11-2
D: .
size: many
J: TRBJ1-1
DNA: TGTGCCAGCAGCTTAATCCAAGGACAGAACACTGAAGCTTTCTTT
CDR3: CASSLIQGQNTEAFF

V: TRBV20-1
D: TRBD1
size: .
J: TRBJ1-1
DNA: TGCAGTGCCCCCAGAGGGGGCAACATGAACACTGAAGCTTTCTTT
CDR3: CSAPRGGNMNTEAFF

V: TRBV11-2
D: TRBD1
size: many
J: TRBJ2-3
DNA: TGTGCCAGCAGCCTCAAGACAGGGCTCACAGATACGCAGTATTTT
CDR3: CASSLKTGLTDTQYF

V: TRBV5-6
D: .
size: few
J: TRBJ1-2
DNA: TGTGCCAGCAGCGGCGGGGGGCTCTCCGGCTACACCTTC
CDR3: CASSGGGLSGYTF

V: TRBV20-1
D: .
size: many
J: TRBJ2-7
DNA: TGCAGTGCGAGACGGGACTTGAGCTCCTACGAGCAGTACTTC
CDR3: CSARRDLSSYEQYF

V: TRBV5-4
D: .
size: few
J: TRBJ1-6
DNA: TGTGCCAGCAGCTTGGGGATCGGGCAGGAGTCACCCCTCCACTTT
CDR3: CASSLGIGQESPLHF

V: TRBV3-1
D: TRBD1
size: few
J: TRBJ1-2
DNA: TGTGCCAGCAGCCGGGACAGGGGAGAGTCCTATGGCTACACCTTC
CDR3: CASSRDRGESYGYTF

V: TRBV5-1
D: .
size: few
J: TRBJ2-5
DNA: TGCGCCAGCAGCTTGGCCTCAGGGGGGTACCAAGAGACCCAGTACTTC
CDR3: CASSLASGGYQETQYF

V: TRBV5-1
D: .
size: many
J: TRBJ2-3
DNA: TGCGCCAGCAGGGCCTTCACTGGCACAGATACGCAGTATTTT
CDR3: CASRAFTGTDTQYF

V: TRBV19
D: .
size: .
J: TRBJ1-1
DNA: TGTGCCAGTAGCCCAGGTTGGGGGGACACTGAAGCTTTCTTT
CDR3: CASSPGWGDTEAFF

V: TRBV7-2
D: .
size: .
J: TRBJ1-1
DNA: TGTGCCAGCAGCTTAGCGCAGTACACTGAAGCTTTCTTT
CDR3: CASSLAQYTEAFF

V: TRBV27
D: TRBD1
size: many
J: TRBJ1-6
DNA: TGTGCCAGCAGTATTAGGGGACAGGTTGGGTCACCCCTCCACTTT
CDR3: CASSIRGQVGSPLHF

V: TRBV7-9
D: .
size: .
J: TRBJ1-3
DNA: TGTGCCAGCAGCCCATTGCGGGCTGGAAACACCATATATTTT
CDR3: CASSPLRAGNTIYF

V: TRBV5-1
D: .
size: many
J: TRBJ2-5
DNA: TGCGCCAGCAGCTTGTCGGGGCAGGCCAGGGGTTACCAAGAGACCCAGTACTTC
CDR3: CASSLSGQARGYQETQYF

V: TRBV7-9
D: .
size: .
J: TRBJ1-2
DNA: TGTGCCAGCAGCTTAGGTGTAGGGGACATATCGGACTATGGCTACACCTTC
CDR3: CASSLGVGDISDYGYTF

V: TRBV12-3/TRBV12-4
D: TRBD1
size: .
J: TRBJ1-6
DNA: TGTGCCAGCAGTTTGCTGGGGACAGGGGCTTCACCCCTCCACTTT
CDR3: CASSLLGTGASPLHF

V: TRBV5-1
D: .
size: few
J: TRBJ2-1
DNA: TGCGCCAGCAGCTACCGACTTGGCAGGTTTTTCGGGGATGAGCAGTTCTTC
CDR3: CASSYRLGRFFGDEQFF

V: TRBV6-5
D: TRBD1
size: many
J: TRBJ2-2
DNA: TGTGCCAGCAGTCCCCGGGACAGGGGGACCGGGGAGCTGTTTTTT
CDR3: CASSPRDRGTGELFF

V: TRBV20-1
D: .
size: few
J: TRBJ2-1
DNA: TGCAGTGCGCAGCAGAGGGGCACCTACAATGAGCAGTTCTTC
CDR3: CSAQQRGTYNEQFF

V: TRBV5-1
D: TRBD1
size: many
J: TRBJ2-2
DNA: TGCGCCAGCAGCCGCGACAGGGGGTACACCGGGGAGCTGTTTTTT
CDR3: CASSRDRGYTGELFF

V: TRBV6-5
D: TRBD1
size: many
J: TRBJ1-2
DNA: TGTGCCAGCAGTTACTTGATCGGGACAGCGGAATATGGCTACACCTTC
CDR3: CASSYLIGTAEYGYTF

V: TRBV12-3/TRBV12-4
D: TRBD2
size: .
J: TRBJ2-3
DNA: TGTGCCAGCCATGGGGGGGGAGCGTCCACAGATACGCAGTATTTT
CDR3: CASHGGGASTDTQYF

V: TRBV20-1
D: TRBD2
size: many
J: TRBJ2-3
DNA: TGCAGTGCTAGAAGGACTAGCGGGGGATTCTACACAGATACGCAGTATTTT
CDR3: CSARRTSGGFYTDTQYF

V: TRBV15
D: TRBD1
size: many
J: TRBJ1-1
DNA: TGTGCCACCAGCGTTAAGGGGGCTCTGTACACTGAAGCTTTCTTT
CDR3: CATSVKGALYTEAFF

V: TRBV20-1
D: TRBD1
size: many
J: TRBJ1-4
DNA: TGCAGTGCTAGAGTGGCGGGGACAGGGGGAGAAAAACTGTTTTTT
CDR3: CSARVAGTGGEKLFF

V: TRBV12-3/TRBV12-4
D: TRBD1
size: .
J: TRBJ1-6
DNA: TGTGCCAGCAGGCTGACAGGGTCCCCTAATTCACCCCTCCACTTT
CDR3: CASRLTGSPNSPLHF

V: TRBV7-2
D: .
size: .
J: TRBJ2-2
DNA: TGTGCCAGCAGGACTGACCGGGGCGGGGAGCTGTTTTTT
CDR3: CASRTDRGGELFF

V: TRBV27
D: .
size: many
J: TRBJ2-7
DNA: TGTGCCAGCAGTTTAAGACCTCGGACAACCTACGAGCAGTACTTC
CDR3: CASSLRPRTTYEQYF

V: TRBV11-2
D: TRBD1
size: many
J: TRBJ1-6
DNA: TGTGCCAGCAGCTCGACAGGGGTTCCTTCACCCCTCCACTTT
CDR3: CASSSTGVPSPLHF

V: TRBV5-1
D: .
size: many
J: TRBJ2-3
DNA: TGCGCCAGCAGCTTGGTGGGAGTTGGAAATACGCAGTATTTT
CDR3: CASSLVGVGNTQYF

V: TRBV11-2
D: .
size: .
J: TRBJ2-7
DNA: TGTGCCAGCAGCTTAGCCATCACGGGCGAGCAGTACTTC
CDR3: CASSLAITGEQYF

V: TRBV20-1
D: .
size: many
J: TRBJ2-1
DNA: TGCAGTGCACTTAGGTGGAATGAGCAGTTCTTC
CDR3: CSALRWNEQFF

V: TRBV3-1
D: .
size: few
J: TRBJ1-2
DNA: TGTGCCAGCAGCCGGGGAGGGGCTGGCTACACCTTC
CDR3: CASSRGGAGYTF

V: TRBV7-8
D: .
size: many
J: TRBJ1-2
DNA: TGTGCCAGCAGCTTACAGGGGCCCAACTATGGCTACACCTTC
CDR3: CASSLQGPNYGYTF

V: TRBV19
D: TRBD1
size: many
J: TRBJ2-4
DNA: TGTGCCAGTAGTATAGGGGGACAGGGCTTCGAAAACATTCAGTACTTC
CDR3: CASSIGGQGFENIQYF

V: TRBV19
D: .
size: few
J: TRBJ1-6
DNA: TGTGCCAGTACCATAACCGGGACGGGAGGTTCACCCCTCCACTTT
CDR3: CASTITGTGGSPLHF

V: TRBV14
D: TRBD2
size: .
J: TRBJ2-1
DNA: TGTGCCAGCAGCCAACGACTAGCGGGGAGCTCCTACAATGAGCAGTTCTTC
CDR3: CASSQRLAGSSYNEQFF

V: TRBV6-1
D: .
size: few
J: TRBJ2-5
DNA: TGTGCCAGCATGATGACGGCGATGTACCAAGAGACCCAGTACTTC
CDR3: CASMMTAMYQETQYF

V: TRBV20-1
D: .
size: many
J: TRBJ2-1
DNA: TGCAGGGCCCTTTTAGGGGGGGGGACCTACAATGAGCAGTTCTTC
CDR3: CRALLGGGTYNEQFF

V: TRBV5-1
D: TRBD2
size: .
J: TRBJ2-3
DNA: TGCGCCAGCAGCCCGACTAGCGGGGGGTTAGATACGCAGTATTTT
CDR3: CASSPTSGGLDTQYF

V: TRBV14
D: TRBD1
size: .
J: TRBJ1-2
DNA: TGTGCCAGCAGCCACGGACAGGGGGTCTCTAACTATGGCTACACCTTC
CDR3: CASSHGQGVSNYGYTF

V: TRBV28
D: TRBD1
size: many
J: TRBJ2-3
DNA: TGTGCCAGCAGTGCTACAGGGGCAGATACGCAGTATTTT
CDR3: CASSATGADTQYF

V: TRBV3-1
D: .
size: .
J: TRBJ2-1
DNA: TGTGCCAGCAGTCAAAAAGTACAGGGCCTGGGATACAATGAGCAGTTCTTC
CDR3: CASSQKVQGLGYNEQFF

V: TRBV5-1
D: .
size: many
J: TRBJ2-1
DNA: TGCGCCAGCAGCTTGAGCAGGGGCGCCTACAATGAGCAGTTCTTC
CDR3: CASSLSRGAYNEQFF

V: TRBV4-3
D: .
size: .
J: TRBJ2-7
DNA: TGCGCCAGCAGCCAAGATTTTCGCACAGGCGGCTACGAGCAGTACTTC
CDR3: CASSQDFRTGGYEQYF

V: TRBV7-8
D: .
size: .
J: TRBJ2-3
DNA: TGTGCCAGCAGCAAACAGGAACTGGAAGATACGCAGTATTTT
CDR3: CASSKQELEDTQYF

V: TRBV7-3
D: TRBD1
size: many
J: TRBJ2-2
DNA: TGTGCCAGCAGTCGGGACAGCTCATCCCACACCGGGGAGCTGTTTTTT
CDR3: CASSRDSSSHTGELFF

V: TRBV7-9
D: TRBD1
size: many
J: TRBJ2-2
DNA: TGTGCCAGCAGCCTATTGACAGGGTCCGGGGAGCTGTTTTTT
CDR3: CASSLLTGSGELFF

V: TRBV7-2
D: TRBD1
size: .
J: TRBJ1-1
DNA: TGTGCCAGCAGCTCGACCTACAGGGGGCTGGTTAGAGCTTTCTTT
CDR3: CASSSTYRGLVRAFF

V: TRBV5-5
D: .
size: .
J: TRBJ1-5
DNA: TGTGCCAGCAGCTTGAAAAGCAATCAGCCCCAGCATTTT
CDR3: CASSLKSNQPQHF

V: TRBV27
D: .
size: few
J: TRBJ2-1
DNA: TGTGCCAGCAGTTTAAGGACAGACGGGTACAATGAGCAGTTCTTC
CDR3: CASSLRTDGYNEQFF

V: TRBV20-1
D: .
size: many
J: TRBJ1-6
DNA: TGCAGTGCTAGAGATTCAGAACTGAGCTCCTATAATTCACCCCTCCACTTT
CDR3: CSARDSELSSYNSPLHF

V: TRBV11-1
D: TRBD2
size: .
J: TRBJ2-5
DNA: TGTGCCAGCAGCGAAGGACTAGAAGGGACCCAGTACTTC
CDR3: CASSEGLEGTQYF

V: TRBV25-1
D: .
size: .
J: TRBJ1-2
DNA: TGTGCCAGCAGCCTAATGGGAGGGCATGGCTACACCTTC
CDR3: CASSLMGGHGYTF

V: TRBV7-2
D: TRBD2
size: .
J: TRBJ2-3
DNA: TGTGCCAGCAGCTCGTCGACTAGCGGGGGGGCCGCATATACGCAGTATTTT
CDR3: CASSSSTSGGAAYTQYF